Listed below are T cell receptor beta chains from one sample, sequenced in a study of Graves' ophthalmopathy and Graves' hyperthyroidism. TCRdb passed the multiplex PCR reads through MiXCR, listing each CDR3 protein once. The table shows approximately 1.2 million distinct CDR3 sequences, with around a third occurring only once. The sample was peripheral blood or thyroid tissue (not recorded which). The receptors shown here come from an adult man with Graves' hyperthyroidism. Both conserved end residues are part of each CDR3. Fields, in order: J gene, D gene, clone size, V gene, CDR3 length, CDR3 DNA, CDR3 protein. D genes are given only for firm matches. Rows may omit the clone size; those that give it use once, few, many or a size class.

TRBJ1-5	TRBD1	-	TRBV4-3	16	TGCGCCAGCAGCCAAGAACTGGGACAGGGAAAGCAGCCCCAGCATTTT	CASSQELGQGKQPQHF
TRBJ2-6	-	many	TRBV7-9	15	TGTGCCAGCAGCCGTCAACCATCTGGGGCCAACGTCCTGACTTTC	CASSRQPSGANVLTF
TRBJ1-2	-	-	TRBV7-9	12	TGTGCCAGCAGAAGGGAGTGGGATGGCTACACCTTC	CASRREWDGYTF
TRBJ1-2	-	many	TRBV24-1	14	TGTGCCACCTGGTCAGGAAAAGCTAACTATGGCTACACCTTC	CATWSGKANYGYTF
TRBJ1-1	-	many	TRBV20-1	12	TGCAGTGCTAGAAGGGATTGGACTGAAGCTTTCTTT	CSARRDWTEAFF
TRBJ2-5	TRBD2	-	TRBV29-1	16	TGCAGCGCCCCCCCCCCACTAGCGGGACCCCAAGAGACCCAGTACTTC	CSAPPPLAGPQETQYF
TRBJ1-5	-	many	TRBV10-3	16	TGTGCCATCAGTGAGCCGGGAAACACACCCCATCAGCCCCAGCATTTT	CAISEPGNTPHQPQHF
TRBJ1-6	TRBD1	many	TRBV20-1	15	TGCAGTGCTAGAGACAGGGGGCGGTTGAATTCACCCCTCCACTTT	CSARDRGRLNSPLHF
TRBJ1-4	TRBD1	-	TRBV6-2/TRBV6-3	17	TGTGCCAGCAGTTACTCGCCCGGGACAGCAACTAATGAAAAACTGTTTTTT	CASSYSPGTATNEKLFF
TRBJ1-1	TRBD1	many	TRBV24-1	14	TGTGCCACCAGTGATTCCGGGACAGGGAACCGCGCTTTCTTT	CATSDSGTGNRAFF
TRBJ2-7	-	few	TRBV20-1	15	TGCAGTGCTAGAGACGTTACGACGAGCTCCTACGAGCAGTACTTC	CSARDVTTSSYEQYF
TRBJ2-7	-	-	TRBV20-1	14	TGCAGTGCTAGAGGACTACGTGCTTCGGCCGAGCAGTACTTC	CSARGLRASAEQYF
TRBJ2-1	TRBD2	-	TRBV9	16	TGTGCCAGCAGCGTAGGAAGTAGCGGGGGGGCCGGAGAGCAGTTCTTC	CASSVGSSGGAGEQFF
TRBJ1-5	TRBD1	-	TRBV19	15	TGTGCCAGTAGCAGGACAGGGTTGAGCAATCAGCCCCAGCATTTT	CASSRTGLSNQPQHF
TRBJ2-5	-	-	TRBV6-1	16	TGTGCCAGCAGTGAATCGGGAAGGGGAGCGCAAGAGACCCAGTACTTC	CASSESGRGAQETQYF
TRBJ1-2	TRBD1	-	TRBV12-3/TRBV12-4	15	TGTGCCAGCAGTTTCGGGCAGGGGGTTGACTATGGCTACACCTTC	CASSFGQGVDYGYTF
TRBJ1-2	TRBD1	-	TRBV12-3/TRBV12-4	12	TGTGCCAGCAAGCGAGACAGGGGCGGCTACACCTTC	CASKRDRGGYTF
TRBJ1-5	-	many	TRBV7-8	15	TGTGCCAGCAGCTTACGGTGGGGGGCCCATCAGCCCCAGCATTTT	CASSLRWGAHQPQHF
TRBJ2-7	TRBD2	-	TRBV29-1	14	TGCAGCGTTGCTTTGGGAGGGAATTCCTACGAGCAGTACTTC	CSVALGGNSYEQYF
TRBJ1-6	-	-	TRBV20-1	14	TGCAGCGCCGGACAGATCTCCTATAATTCACCCCTCCACTTT	CSAGQISYNSPLHF
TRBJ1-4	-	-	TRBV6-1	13	TGTGCCAGCAGCCAGGGAGGGGACGAAAAACTGTTTTTT	CASSQGGDEKLFF
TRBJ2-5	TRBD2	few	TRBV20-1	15	TGCAGTGCTAGATTGGGAGGACTAGCTGTGGAGACCCAGTACTTC	CSARLGGLAVETQYF
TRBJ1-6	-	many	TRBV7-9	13	TGTGCCAGCAGCTCCAGGGATAATTCACCCCTCCACTTT	CASSSRDNSPLHF
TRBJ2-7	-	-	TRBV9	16	TGTGCCAGCAGTTTATCTGGCAGACTGAGCTCCTACGAGCAGTACTTC	CASSLSGRLSSYEQYF
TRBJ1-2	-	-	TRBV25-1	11	TGTGCCAGCGGGGGTAATAGTGGCTACACCTTC	CASGGNSGYTF
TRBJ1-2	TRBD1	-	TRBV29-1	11	TGCAGCGGGGGACAGAACTATGGCTACACCTTC	CSGGQNYGYTF
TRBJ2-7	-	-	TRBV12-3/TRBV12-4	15	TGTGCCAGCAGTTCGGAGGCGGGGACATCCTACGAGCAGTACTTC	CASSSEAGTSYEQYF
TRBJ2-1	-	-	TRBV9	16	TGTGCCAGCAGCGTAGGGGCGGGGGCGCTTACCAATGAGCAGTTCTTC	CASSVGAGALTNEQFF
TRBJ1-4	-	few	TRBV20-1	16	TGCAGTGCTGGGGCGGTGACGGATGCAACTAATGAAAAACTGTTTTTT	CSAGAVTDATNEKLFF
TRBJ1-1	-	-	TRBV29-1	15	TGCAGCGTCGGTGACAGGACAATTGATTGGACTGAAGCTTTCTTT	CSVGDRTIDWTEAFF
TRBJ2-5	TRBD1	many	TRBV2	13	TGTGCCAGCAAGGGTTGGGACAGGGAGACCCAGTACTTC	CASKGWDRETQYF
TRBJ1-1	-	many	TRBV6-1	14	TGTGCCAGCAGCGCGACACCATTGAACACTGAAGCTTTCTTT	CASSATPLNTEAFF
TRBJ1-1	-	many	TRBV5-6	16	TGTGCCAGCAGCTTTGGGCAGGGAAGATGGGGCACTGAAGCTTTCTTT	CASSFGQGRWGTEAFF
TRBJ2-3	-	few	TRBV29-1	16	TGCAGCGTGGGGATTATGACAGGAGGGAGCACAGATACGCAGTATTTT	CSVGIMTGGSTDTQYF
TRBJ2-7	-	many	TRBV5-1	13	TGCGCCAGCAGCTTGGACGAAAGCTACGAGCAGTACTTC	CASSLDESYEQYF
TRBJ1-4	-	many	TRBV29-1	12	TGCAGCGTTGGGACAGCGGGAGAAAAACTGTTTTTT	CSVGTAGEKLFF
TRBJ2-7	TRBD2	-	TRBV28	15	TGTGCCAGCAGACCCACTAGCGGGGAGACCTACGAGCAGTACTTC	CASRPTSGETYEQYF
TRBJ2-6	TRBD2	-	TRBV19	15	TGTGCCAGTAACCCTAGCGGCTATGGGGCCAACGTCCTGACTTTC	CASNPSGYGANVLTF
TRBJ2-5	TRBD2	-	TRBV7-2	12	TGTGCCAGCAGCTTAGGGGGACTAGCGGGAGTCTTC	CASSLGGLAGVF
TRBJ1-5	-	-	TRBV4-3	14	TGCGCCAGCAGCCAAGAGGGGGGGCAGGAGCCCCAGCATTTT	CASSQEGGQEPQHF
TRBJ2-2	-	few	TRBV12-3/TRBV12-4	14	TGTGCCAGCAGTTTGGAGGGTACGGGCGGGGAGCTGTTTTTT	CASSLEGTGGELFF